These T cell receptor beta chains were read from a single sample in a study of blood T cell repertoires in COVID-19. Clones were sequenced by immunoSEQ multiplex PCR, and TCRdb holds only the in-frame ones, with some missing. Found here are approximately 470,000 clones, roughly 87% of them singletons; the top ten hold about 0.65%. Source material: PBMCs or T cells enriched from blood (not recorded which). Every receptor here comes from a woman aged 18 to 35 who had recovered from COVID-19. Both conserved end residues are part of each CDR3. D genes are given only for firm matches. Only part of the rows carry a size: once, few, many, or a class if the clone is expanded.

j_gene: TRBJ1-2; d_gene: TRBD1; len: 17; v_gene: TRBV19; abundance: once; CDR3nt: TGTGCCACGAATTCCGGGACAGACGGGGGGGGATACTATGGCTACACCTTC; CDR3aa: CATNSGTDGGGYYGYTF
j_gene: TRBJ2-7; d_gene: -; len: 17; v_gene: TRBV7-9; abundance: -; CDR3nt: TGTGCCAGCAGCCAACCTAAGGACACCGGGCTTTCCTACGAGCAGTACTTC; CDR3aa: CASSQPKDTGLSYEQYF
j_gene: TRBJ1-3; d_gene: -; len: 16; v_gene: TRBV3-1/TRBV3-2; abundance: -; CDR3nt: TGTGCCAGCAGCCACAGGATCAGCCAGGCAGGAAACACCATATATTTT; CDR3aa: CASSHRISQAGNTIYF
j_gene: TRBJ2-7; d_gene: -; len: 12; v_gene: TRBV27; abundance: -; CDR3nt: TGTGCCAGCAAACCCTTCGCCGGGGAGCAGTACTTC; CDR3aa: CASKPFAGEQYF
j_gene: TRBJ2-3; d_gene: TRBD2; len: 14; v_gene: TRBV13; abundance: -; CDR3nt: TGTGCCAGCAGCTTAACGGGGGGGCCGGATACGCAGTATTTT; CDR3aa: CASSLTGGPDTQYF
j_gene: TRBJ2-1; d_gene: TRBD1; len: 12; v_gene: TRBV10-2; abundance: few; CDR3nt: TGCGCCAGCAGTGAGTCGGGGACAGGGGAGTTCTTC; CDR3aa: CASSESGTGEFF
j_gene: TRBJ2-3; d_gene: -; len: 14; v_gene: TRBV5-4; abundance: -; CDR3nt: TGTGCCAGCAGCTACGACACTTACACAGATACGCAGTATTTT; CDR3aa: CASSYDTYTDTQYF
j_gene: TRBJ2-1; d_gene: -; len: 13; v_gene: TRBV2; abundance: -; CDR3nt: TGTGCCTTCTATCAGGGCTTGAACAATGAGCAGTTCTTC; CDR3aa: CAFYQGLNNEQFF
j_gene: TRBJ2-1; d_gene: -; len: 16; v_gene: TRBV9; abundance: -; CDR3nt: TGTGCCAGCAGCGTAGGGACGTGGGGGGGCCGCGATGAGCAGTTCTTC; CDR3aa: CASSVGTWGGRDEQFF
j_gene: TRBJ2-3; d_gene: -; len: 15; v_gene: TRBV7-2; abundance: -; CDR3nt: TGTGCCAGCAGCTCCCTGGGGGGGGGCGGAGATACGCAGTATTTT; CDR3aa: CASSSLGGGGDTQYF
j_gene: TRBJ2-7; d_gene: -; len: 15; v_gene: TRBV18; abundance: -; CDR3nt: TGTGCCAGCTCACCACGGGCGGAGGGGACTTACGAGCAGTACTTC; CDR3aa: CASSPRAEGTYEQYF
j_gene: TRBJ1-3; d_gene: -; len: 15; v_gene: TRBV5-6; abundance: -; CDR3nt: TGTGCCAGCAGGGAAGCCGGGGAATCTGGAAACACCATATATTTT; CDR3aa: CASREAGESGNTIYF
j_gene: TRBJ1-1; d_gene: TRBD1; len: 15; v_gene: TRBV7-8; abundance: -; CDR3nt: TGTGCCAGCAGCCATACACAGGGGCGGAGAACTGAAGCTTTCTTT; CDR3aa: CASSHTQGRRTEAFF
j_gene: TRBJ1-5; d_gene: -; len: 13; v_gene: TRBV6-5; abundance: -; CDR3nt: TGTGCCAGCAGAATCGGGGGCAATCAGCCCCAGCATTTT; CDR3aa: CASRIGGNQPQHF
j_gene: TRBJ1-2; d_gene: TRBD1; len: 17; v_gene: TRBV18; abundance: -; CDR3nt: TGTGCCAGCTCACCAGGACAGGGGGGGCCTCGGAACTATGGCTACACCTTC; CDR3aa: CASSPGQGGPRNYGYTF
j_gene: TRBJ2-7; d_gene: TRBD1; len: 15; v_gene: TRBV3-1/TRBV3-2; abundance: -; CDR3nt: TGTGCCAGCAGCCAAGGGCCGGGACAGCCCTACGAGCAGTACTTC; CDR3aa: CASSQGPGQPYEQYF
j_gene: TRBJ1-1; d_gene: TRBD1; len: 19; v_gene: TRBV18; abundance: few; CDR3nt: TGTGCCAGCTCACCCACCCAAAGGCGTACAGGGGCAGGAGGGACTGAAGCTTTCTTT; CDR3aa: CASSPTQRRTGAGGTEAFF
j_gene: TRBJ1-2; d_gene: -; len: 12; v_gene: TRBV6-5; abundance: once; CDR3nt: TGTGCCAGCAGTAACCGGGAGGAAGGCTACACCTTC; CDR3aa: CASSNREEGYTF
j_gene: TRBJ1-1; d_gene: TRBD1; len: 14; v_gene: TRBV2; abundance: -; CDR3nt: TGTGCCAGCAGTGACCTCAGGGGGCGCGATGAAGCTTTCTTT; CDR3aa: CASSDLRGRDEAFF
j_gene: TRBJ1-6; d_gene: -; len: 16; v_gene: TRBV6-2/TRBV6-3; abundance: -; CDR3nt: TGTGCCAGCAGTTTCTCAACCCTGGGGCGAAATTCACCCCTCCACTTT; CDR3aa: CASSFSTLGRNSPLHF
j_gene: TRBJ1-6; d_gene: TRBD1; len: 13; v_gene: TRBV19; abundance: -; CDR3nt: TGTGCCACCCGGGACAGGCCTAATTCACCCCTCCACTTT; CDR3aa: CATRDRPNSPLHF
j_gene: TRBJ1-2; d_gene: -; len: 14; v_gene: TRBV9; abundance: -; CDR3nt: TGTGCCAGCAGCGTAGGGGGCAGCCACTATGGCTACACCTTC; CDR3aa: CASSVGGSHYGYTF
j_gene: TRBJ2-5; d_gene: -; len: 17; v_gene: TRBV4-2; abundance: -; CDR3nt: TGTGCCAGCAGCCAATACGGGAACATGAAGGGACAAGAGACCCAGTACTTC; CDR3aa: CASSQYGNMKGQETQYF
j_gene: TRBJ1-1; d_gene: TRBD1; len: 15; v_gene: TRBV2; abundance: -; CDR3nt: TGTGCCAGCAGGGGACAGCAAGTTATGAACACTGAAGCTTTCTTT; CDR3aa: CASRGQQVMNTEAFF
j_gene: TRBJ2-7; d_gene: -; len: 14; v_gene: TRBV28; abundance: -; CDR3nt: TGTGCCAGCAGTTCCTCGGGCAGGCGGGGCGAGCAGTACTTC; CDR3aa: CASSSSGRRGEQYF
j_gene: TRBJ1-2; d_gene: -; len: 14; v_gene: TRBV28; abundance: -; CDR3nt: TGTGCCAGCACCCTGGGGGGACCAGTCTATGGCTACACCTTC; CDR3aa: CASTLGGPVYGYTF
j_gene: TRBJ2-7; d_gene: -; len: 12; v_gene: TRBV9; abundance: few; CDR3nt: TGTGCCAGCAGCGTAGTCTATATCGAGCAGTACTTC; CDR3aa: CASSVVYIEQYF
j_gene: TRBJ2-3; d_gene: -; len: 12; v_gene: TRBV5-6; abundance: -; CDR3nt: TGTGCCAGCAGCCTCCAGACAGATACGCAGTATTTT; CDR3aa: CASSLQTDTQYF
j_gene: TRBJ1-3; d_gene: -; len: 17; v_gene: TRBV18; abundance: -; CDR3nt: TGTGCCAGCTCACCACCCCCCCGAGGGGAGGGCCGGAACACCATATATTTT; CDR3aa: CASSPPPRGEGRNTIYF
j_gene: TRBJ1-2; d_gene: -; len: 17; v_gene: TRBV30; abundance: -; CDR3nt: TGTGCCTGGAGCGTCAGGATCTCCGGGGGACTTAACTATGGCTACACCTTC; CDR3aa: CAWSVRISGGLNYGYTF
j_gene: TRBJ1-2; d_gene: -; len: 17; v_gene: TRBV18; abundance: -; CDR3nt: TGTGCCAGCTCACCCTCGGTCTCAGGGGATAGGGTCTATGGCTACACCTTC; CDR3aa: CASSPSVSGDRVYGYTF
j_gene: TRBJ2-7; d_gene: TRBD1; len: 15; v_gene: TRBV7-8; abundance: few; CDR3nt: TGTGCCAGCAGCTTAGTGGGACAGGGGGTCGGCGAGCAGTACTTC; CDR3aa: CASSLVGQGVGEQYF
j_gene: TRBJ2-5; d_gene: TRBD2; len: 14; v_gene: TRBV5-1; abundance: -; CDR3nt: TGCGCCAGCAGCCCGGGGGGGCCGATGGAGACCCAGTACTTC; CDR3aa: CASSPGGPMETQYF
j_gene: TRBJ1-2; d_gene: -; len: 10; v_gene: TRBV27; abundance: -; CDR3nt: TGTGCCAGCACTACTTATGGCTACACCTTC; CDR3aa: CASTTYGYTF
j_gene: TRBJ2-5; d_gene: TRBD2; len: 17; v_gene: TRBV14; abundance: -; CDR3nt: TGTGCCAGCAGCCAAGGTCAAGCGGGGGGGTCCGGCGAGACCCAGTACTTC; CDR3aa: CASSQGQAGGSGETQYF
j_gene: TRBJ1-2; d_gene: -; len: 14; v_gene: TRBV7-9; abundance: once; CDR3nt: TGTGCCAGCAGTCCCCCGGTACAGTTAGATGGCTACACCTTC; CDR3aa: CASSPPVQLDGYTF
j_gene: TRBJ2-5; d_gene: TRBD2; len: 15; v_gene: TRBV30; abundance: -; CDR3nt: TGTGCCTGGGAGGATGGGACTAGCCTGGAGGAGACCCAGTACTTC; CDR3aa: CAWEDGTSLEETQYF
j_gene: TRBJ1-1; d_gene: TRBD1; len: 15; v_gene: TRBV11-2; abundance: -; CDR3nt: TGTGCCAGCAGGACGGCCGGGACAGGGGGCAGGATGACTTTCTTT; CDR3aa: CASRTAGTGGRMTFF
j_gene: TRBJ2-5; d_gene: TRBD2; len: 19; v_gene: TRBV3-1/TRBV3-2; abundance: -; CDR3nt: TGTGCCAGCAGCCAAGAGTGGTCTAGCGGGGGTTGGGGGCGTGAGACCCAGTACTTC; CDR3aa: CASSQEWSSGGWGRETQYF
j_gene: TRBJ1-2; d_gene: TRBD1; len: 14; v_gene: TRBV19; abundance: -; CDR3nt: TGTGCCAGCACAGTTGGACAGGTTCGGTATGGCTACACCTTC; CDR3aa: CASTVGQVRYGYTF
j_gene: TRBJ1-5; d_gene: -; len: 13; v_gene: TRBV7-3; abundance: -; CDR3nt: TGTGCCAGCAGCTTAACGACGGGGGAGCCCCAGCATTTT; CDR3aa: CASSLTTGEPQHF
j_gene: TRBJ1-1; d_gene: -; len: 14; v_gene: TRBV28; abundance: few; CDR3nt: TGTGCCAGCATTTCCCCGGGACAGAACACTGAAGCTTTCTTT; CDR3aa: CASISPGQNTEAFF
j_gene: TRBJ2-7; d_gene: TRBD1; len: 15; v_gene: TRBV20-1; abundance: -; CDR3nt: TGCAGTGCTAGTTTGCGGGGACAGGGGGTCTACGAGCAGTACTTC; CDR3aa: CSASLRGQGVYEQYF
j_gene: TRBJ1-6; d_gene: -; len: 18; v_gene: TRBV27; abundance: many; CDR3nt: TGTGCCAGCAGTTTTAAAAGATCTTCGAGGAGAGACAATTCACCCCTCCACTTT; CDR3aa: CASSFKRSSRRDNSPLHF
j_gene: TRBJ1-6; d_gene: TRBD1; len: 14; v_gene: TRBV11-2; abundance: -; CDR3nt: TGTGCCAGCAGCTCTACCAGGGGGAGAACACCCCTCCACTTT; CDR3aa: CASSSTRGRTPLHF
j_gene: TRBJ2-7; d_gene: -; len: 14; v_gene: TRBV30; abundance: once; CDR3nt: TGTGCCTGGAGTGTACTAGGAGGTTCCTACGAGCAGTACTTC; CDR3aa: CAWSVLGGSYEQYF
j_gene: TRBJ1-1; d_gene: -; len: 13; v_gene: TRBV30; abundance: -; CDR3nt: TGTGCCTGGAGGATCAAACGGGGCACTGAAGCTTTCTTT; CDR3aa: CAWRIKRGTEAFF
j_gene: TRBJ1-1; d_gene: -; len: 11; v_gene: TRBV6-5; abundance: -; CDR3nt: TGTGCCAGCGCGGGGGGAACTGAAGCTTTCTTT; CDR3aa: CASAGGTEAFF
j_gene: TRBJ1-2; d_gene: TRBD1; len: 13; v_gene: TRBV4-1; abundance: -; CDR3nt: TGCGCCAGCAGCCCTACAGGGGGAGGAGGCTACACCTTC; CDR3aa: CASSPTGGGGYTF
j_gene: TRBJ1-5; d_gene: -; len: 13; v_gene: TRBV30; abundance: few; CDR3nt: TGTGCCTGGAGTGTCGGGAGCAATCAGCCCCAGCATTTT; CDR3aa: CAWSVGSNQPQHF
j_gene: TRBJ1-2; d_gene: -; len: 14; v_gene: TRBV21-1; abundance: -; CDR3nt: TGTGCCAGCAGCAAAGTAGGGGACAGGAGAGGCTACACCTTC; CDR3aa: CASSKVGDRRGYTF
j_gene: TRBJ2-2; d_gene: -; len: 14; v_gene: TRBV3-1/TRBV3-2; abundance: -; CDR3nt: TGTGCCAGCAAGGGCCCCGGGGGGCCCGGGGAGCTGTTTTTT; CDR3aa: CASKGPGGPGELFF